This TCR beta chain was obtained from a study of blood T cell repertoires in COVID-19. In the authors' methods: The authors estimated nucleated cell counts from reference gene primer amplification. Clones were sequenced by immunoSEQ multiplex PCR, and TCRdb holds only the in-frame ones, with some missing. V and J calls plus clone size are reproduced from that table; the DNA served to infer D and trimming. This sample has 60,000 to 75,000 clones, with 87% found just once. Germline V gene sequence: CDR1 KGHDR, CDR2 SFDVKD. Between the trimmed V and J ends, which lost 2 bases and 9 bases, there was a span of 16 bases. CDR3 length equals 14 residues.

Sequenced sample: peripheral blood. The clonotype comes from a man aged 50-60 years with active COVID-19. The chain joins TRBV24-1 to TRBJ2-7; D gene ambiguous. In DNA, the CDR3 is TGTGCCACCAGTGATTCCGATCCAGTCCCCCGGCAGTACTTC. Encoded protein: CATSDSDPVPRQYF.